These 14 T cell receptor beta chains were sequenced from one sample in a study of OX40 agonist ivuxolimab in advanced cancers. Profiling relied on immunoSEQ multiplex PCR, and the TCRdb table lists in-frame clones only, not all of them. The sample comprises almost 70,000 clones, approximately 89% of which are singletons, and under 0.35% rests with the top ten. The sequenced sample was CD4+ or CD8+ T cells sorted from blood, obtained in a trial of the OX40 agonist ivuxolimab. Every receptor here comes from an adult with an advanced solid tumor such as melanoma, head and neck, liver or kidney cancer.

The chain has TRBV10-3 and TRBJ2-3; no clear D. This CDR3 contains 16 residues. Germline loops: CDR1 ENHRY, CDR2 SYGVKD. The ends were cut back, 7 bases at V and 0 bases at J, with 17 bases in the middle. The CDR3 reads CAINSPSQTSTDTQYF. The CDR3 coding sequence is TGTGCCATCAATAGTCCGTCGCAGACTAGCACAGATACGCAGTATTTT.

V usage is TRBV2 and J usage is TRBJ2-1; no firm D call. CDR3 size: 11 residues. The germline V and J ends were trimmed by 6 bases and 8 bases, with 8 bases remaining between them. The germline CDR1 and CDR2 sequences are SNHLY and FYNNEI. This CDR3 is CASSPGHEQFF. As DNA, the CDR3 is TGTGCCAGCAGCCCCGGACATGAGCAGTTCTTC.

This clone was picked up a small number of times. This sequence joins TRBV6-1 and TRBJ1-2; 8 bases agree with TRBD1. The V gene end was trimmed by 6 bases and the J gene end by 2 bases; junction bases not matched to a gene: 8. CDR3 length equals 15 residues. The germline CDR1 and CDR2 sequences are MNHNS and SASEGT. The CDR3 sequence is CASRNRGSLNYGYTF. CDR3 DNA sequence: TGTGCCAGCAGAAACAGGGGGTCCCTAAACTATGGCTACACCTTC.

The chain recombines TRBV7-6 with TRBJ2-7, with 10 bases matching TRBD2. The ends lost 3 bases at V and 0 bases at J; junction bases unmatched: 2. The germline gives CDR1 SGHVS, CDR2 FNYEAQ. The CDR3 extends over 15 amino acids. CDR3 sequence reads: CASSFASGSSYEQYF. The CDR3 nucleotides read TGTGCCAGCAGCTTTGCTAGCGGGAGCTCCTACGAGCAGTACTTC.

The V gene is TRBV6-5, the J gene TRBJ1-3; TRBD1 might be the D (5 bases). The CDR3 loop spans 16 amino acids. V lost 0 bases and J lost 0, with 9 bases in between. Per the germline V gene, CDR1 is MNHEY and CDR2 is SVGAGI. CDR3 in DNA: TGTGCCAGCAGTTACTCGGGGGTGACCTCTGGAAACACCATATATTTT. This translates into CASSYSGVTSGNTIYF.

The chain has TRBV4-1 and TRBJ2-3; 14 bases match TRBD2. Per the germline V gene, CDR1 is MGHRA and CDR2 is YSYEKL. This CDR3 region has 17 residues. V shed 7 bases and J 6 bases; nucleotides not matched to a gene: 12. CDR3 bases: TGCGCCAGCAACCCGAACCCGGGACTAGCGGGAGCCGATACGCAGTATTTT. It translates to CASNPNPGLAGADTQYF.

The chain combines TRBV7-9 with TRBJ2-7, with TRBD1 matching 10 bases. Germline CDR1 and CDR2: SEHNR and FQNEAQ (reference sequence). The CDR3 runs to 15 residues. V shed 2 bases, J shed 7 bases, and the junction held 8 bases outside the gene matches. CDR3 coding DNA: TGTGCCAGCAGCTTATGGAGACAGGGGGCGCGGGAGCAGTACTTC. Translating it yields CASSLWRQGAREQYF.

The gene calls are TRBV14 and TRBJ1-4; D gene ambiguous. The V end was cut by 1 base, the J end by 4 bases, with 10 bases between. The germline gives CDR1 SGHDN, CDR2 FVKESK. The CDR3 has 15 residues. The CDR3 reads CASSQGERLNEKLFF. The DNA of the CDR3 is TGTGCCAGCAGCCAAGGGGAGCGGCTTAATGAAAAACTGTTTTTT.

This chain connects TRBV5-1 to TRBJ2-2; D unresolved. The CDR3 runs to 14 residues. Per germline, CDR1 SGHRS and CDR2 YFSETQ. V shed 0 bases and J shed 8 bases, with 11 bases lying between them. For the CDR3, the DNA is TGCGCCAGCAGCTTGGATTTACCGAGAGGGGAGCTGTTTTTT. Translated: CASSLDLPRGELFF. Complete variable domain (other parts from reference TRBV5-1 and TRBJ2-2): KAGVTQTPRYLIKTRGQQVTLSCSPISGHRSVSWYQQTPGQGLQFLFEYFSETQRNKGNFPGRFSGRQFSNSRSEMNVSTLELGDSALYLCASSLDLPRGELFFGEGSRLTVL.

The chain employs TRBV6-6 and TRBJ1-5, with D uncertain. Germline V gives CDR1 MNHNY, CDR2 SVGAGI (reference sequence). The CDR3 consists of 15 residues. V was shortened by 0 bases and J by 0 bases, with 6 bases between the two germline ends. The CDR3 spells CASSYSTASNQPQHF. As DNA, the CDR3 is TGTGCCAGCAGTTACTCGACGGCTAGCAATCAGCCCCAGCATTTT.

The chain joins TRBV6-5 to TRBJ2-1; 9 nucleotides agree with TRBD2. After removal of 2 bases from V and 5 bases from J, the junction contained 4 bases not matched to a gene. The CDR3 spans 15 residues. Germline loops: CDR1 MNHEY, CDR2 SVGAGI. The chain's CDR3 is CASSYVAGVNNEQFF. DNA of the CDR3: TGTGCCAGCAGTTACGTAGCGGGAGTGAACAATGAGCAGTTCTTC.

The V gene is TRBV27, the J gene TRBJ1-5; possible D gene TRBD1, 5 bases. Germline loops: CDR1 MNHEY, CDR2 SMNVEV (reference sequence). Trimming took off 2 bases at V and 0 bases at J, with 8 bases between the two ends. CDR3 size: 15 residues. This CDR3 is CASSLTGYSNQPQHF. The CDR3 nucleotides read TGTGCCAGCAGTTTAACAGGATATAGCAATCAGCCCCAGCATTTT.

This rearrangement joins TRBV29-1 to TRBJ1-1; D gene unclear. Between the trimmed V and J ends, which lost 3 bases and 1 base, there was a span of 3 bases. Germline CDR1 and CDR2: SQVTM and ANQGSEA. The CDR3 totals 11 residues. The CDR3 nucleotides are TGCAGCGTTGACAGGAACACTGAAGCTTTCTTT. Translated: CSVDRNTEAFF.

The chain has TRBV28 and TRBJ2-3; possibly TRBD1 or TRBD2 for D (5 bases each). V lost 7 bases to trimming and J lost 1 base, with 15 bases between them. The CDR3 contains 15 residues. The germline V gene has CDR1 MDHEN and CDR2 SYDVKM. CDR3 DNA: TGTGCCAGCACCCCCCCTCTGGGGGGCACAGATACGCAGTATTTT. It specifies CASTPPLGGTDTQYF.